This is a list of T cell receptor beta chains from one sample in a study of T cells expressing NK-cell markers. TCRdb reanalyzed the 5' RACE reads and collapses them to one entry per CDR3 protein, without DNA. The sample includes 500,000 to 700,000 distinct CDR3 sequences. Sequences were obtained from blood T cells: a sorted CD56 or NKG2C T cell subset, CD4+ or CD8+ T cells, or bulk PBMC T cells (not recorded which). These receptors were taken from a man younger than 35 in good health. CDR3s include the opening cysteine and the closing phenylalanine or tryptophan. Each record gives: V gene, J gene, CDR3 protein.

V gene: TRBV28; J gene: TRBJ2-7; CDR3 protein: CASIRPGTGRVEQYF
V gene: TRBV12-3/TRBV12-4; J gene: TRBJ2-2; CDR3 protein: CASGPDRVWGTGELFF
V gene: TRBV24-1; J gene: TRBJ2-1; CDR3 protein: CATSDPGLAGFVWFF
V gene: TRBV5-6; J gene: TRBJ1-2; CDR3 protein: CASSLEGPNYGYTF
V gene: TRBV20-1; J gene: TRBJ2-1; CDR3 protein: CSARDRRRASGLIEQFF
V gene: TRBV6-1; J gene: TRBJ2-1; CDR3 protein: CASSPLAGVTGDEQFF
V gene: TRBV13; J gene: TRBJ2-7; CDR3 protein: CASSLAGGRALVEQYF
V gene: TRBV29-1; J gene: TRBJ2-7; CDR3 protein: CSARGGAGETTYEQYF
V gene: TRBV12-3/TRBV12-4; J gene: TRBJ1-2; CDR3 protein: CASSSQYGYTF
V gene: TRBV3-1; J gene: TRBJ2-7; CDR3 protein: CASSHFGQGAKNHEQYF
V gene: TRBV30; J gene: TRBJ2-5; CDR3 protein: CAWRPGQHQETQYF
V gene: TRBV29-1; J gene: TRBJ2-1; CDR3 protein: CSVGRLGGYNEQFF
V gene: TRBV6-1; J gene: TRBJ2-5; CDR3 protein: CASRPTGGWQETQYF
V gene: TRBV28; J gene: TRBJ1-5; CDR3 protein: CASSLTGRVEQPQHF
V gene: TRBV2; J gene: TRBJ2-1; CDR3 protein: CASVWRPEQFF
V gene: TRBV20-1; J gene: TRBJ1-4; CDR3 protein: CSARDGDGSNEKLFF
V gene: TRBV12-3/TRBV12-4; J gene: TRBJ2-3; CDR3 protein: CASSHRDRGRHTQYF
V gene: TRBV12-3/TRBV12-4; J gene: TRBJ1-3; CDR3 protein: CASSLARGGSGNTIYF
V gene: TRBV10-3; J gene: TRBJ1-2; CDR3 protein: CAISSGGDSSGYTF
V gene: TRBV21-1; J gene: TRBJ2-1; CDR3 protein: CASSKRLHFYNEQFF
V gene: TRBV25-1; J gene: TRBJ2-5; CDR3 protein: CASSELGGPETQYF
V gene: TRBV27; J gene: TRBJ2-5; CDR3 protein: CASSFALETQYF
V gene: TRBV7-2; J gene: TRBJ2-5; CDR3 protein: CASSLVGSGTETQYF
V gene: TRBV20-1; J gene: TRBJ2-5; CDR3 protein: CSARELTKWLAGAQETQYF
V gene: TRBV5-5; J gene: TRBJ1-1; CDR3 protein: CASSLVTGLAAEAFF
V gene: TRBV12-3/TRBV12-4; J gene: TRBJ2-4; CDR3 protein: CASSILAGVKNIQYF
V gene: TRBV20-1; J gene: TRBJ2-3; CDR3 protein: CSASTGTLLPDTQYF
V gene: TRBV3-1; J gene: TRBJ2-1; CDR3 protein: CASSPLARREEQFF
V gene: TRBV20-1; J gene: TRBJ2-1; CDR3 protein: CSARDGPGTRNNEQFF
V gene: TRBV6-5; J gene: TRBJ2-1; CDR3 protein: CASSYSMPAGGSYNEQFF
V gene: TRBV15; J gene: TRBJ1-1; CDR3 protein: CATSKGGAEAFF
V gene: TRBV10-3; J gene: TRBJ2-1; CDR3 protein: CAISVGTRSYNEQFF
V gene: TRBV27; J gene: TRBJ2-6; CDR3 protein: CASSLGIVGSLYVLTF
V gene: TRBV6-5; J gene: TRBJ1-1; CDR3 protein: CASSYSLIGGNTEAFF
V gene: TRBV5-1; J gene: TRBJ2-3; CDR3 protein: CASSADLLAGADTQYF
V gene: TRBV29-1; J gene: TRBJ2-1; CDR3 protein: CSVEVTGNYEQFF
V gene: TRBV11-2; J gene: TRBJ2-1; CDR3 protein: CASSYTGGGTYNEQFF
V gene: TRBV27; J gene: TRBJ2-1; CDR3 protein: CASSLGSGTYNEQFF
V gene: TRBV4-3; J gene: TRBJ2-1; CDR3 protein: CASSPFTSDYEQFF
V gene: TRBV12-3/TRBV12-4; J gene: TRBJ1-2; CDR3 protein: CASSFQGLYGYTF
V gene: TRBV27; J gene: TRBJ2-1; CDR3 protein: CASGTSEYNEQFF
V gene: TRBV30; J gene: TRBJ2-2; CDR3 protein: CAWRLGMNTGELFF
V gene: TRBV11-2; J gene: TRBJ2-1; CDR3 protein: CASSLDFGGSGSYNEQFF
V gene: TRBV4-1; J gene: TRBJ1-1; CDR3 protein: CASSQAVESWTEAFF
V gene: TRBV11-1; J gene: TRBJ2-5; CDR3 protein: CASSRLGLAGGVEERETQYF
V gene: TRBV24-1; J gene: TRBJ2-1; CDR3 protein: CATGKLNEQFF
V gene: TRBV12-3/TRBV12-4; J gene: TRBJ2-3; CDR3 protein: CASLQGSTDTQYF
V gene: TRBV12-3/TRBV12-4; J gene: TRBJ2-3; CDR3 protein: CASSPGLAGVSTDTQYF
V gene: TRBV12-3/TRBV12-4; J gene: TRBJ2-5; CDR3 protein: CASSLGAEIREETQYF
V gene: TRBV15; J gene: TRBJ2-4; CDR3 protein: CATSATGSIQYF
V gene: TRBV20-1; J gene: TRBJ2-1; CDR3 protein: CSARGGRESVVRSFF
V gene: TRBV2; J gene: TRBJ2-1; CDR3 protein: CASSELAERGFF
V gene: TRBV27; J gene: TRBJ1-1; CDR3 protein: CASTTEGRARTEAFF
V gene: TRBV2; J gene: TRBJ2-3; CDR3 protein: CASSEAVGYTQYF
V gene: TRBV12-3/TRBV12-4; J gene: TRBJ1-5; CDR3 protein: CASSFRGKGPQHF
V gene: TRBV5-1; J gene: TRBJ2-7; CDR3 protein: CASSNLGVGGEQYF
V gene: TRBV30; J gene: TRBJ1-1; CDR3 protein: CAWVDRADTEAFF
V gene: TRBV10-3; J gene: TRBJ2-1; CDR3 protein: CAISTLLAGGYNEQFF
V gene: TRBV5-1; J gene: TRBJ2-1; CDR3 protein: CASSSTSGRSNEQFF